Shown below are 16 T cell receptor beta chains from a single sample sequenced in a study of vaccination and CD4 T cells after COVID-19. Their cognate antigens are unknown. The treatment was: approximately 9-day PBMC culture with coronavirus spike peptide pools or control peptides (ViraFEST assay). Sequencing of DNA taken from cultured CD4+ T cells relied on the Oncomine TCR Beta short-read assay. In TCRdb, the PCR reads were re-called with MiXCR into one record per CDR3 protein. Counted here are 15,000 to 20,000 distinct CDR3 sequences, 50% to 60% occurring once; the ten biggest clones make up about a tenth. The sample in question was CD4+ T cells from blood, cultured in vitro, obtained after SARS-CoV-2 vaccination. The receptors originated from a human donor who had recovered from COVID-19.

The rearrangement uses TRBV5-1 and TRBJ1-1; D ambiguous. Germline assignment: CDR1 SGHRS and CDR2 YFSETQ. Between the trimmed V and J ends, which lost 2 bases and 6 bases, there was a span of 17 bases. CDR3 length equals 15 residues. The CDR3 loop is CASSFHGPELAEAFF. Here the CDR3 DNA reads TGCGCCAGCAGCTTTCACGGGCCCGAGCTGGCTGAAGCTTTCTTT.

The chain joins TRBV20-1 to TRBJ1-5; no clear D gene. Per the germline V gene, CDR1 is DFQATT and CDR2 is SNEGSKA (reference sequence). Trimming removed 1 base at V and 4 bases at J, with 8 bases between. The length of the CDR3 is 13 residues. The CDR3 loop reads CSARGARNQPQHF. The DNA of the CDR3 is TGCAGTGCTAGAGGGGCCCGGAATCAGCCCCAGCATTTT.

The chain is built from TRBV6-1 and TRBJ1-2, with TRBD1 identical over 7 bases. In germline, CDR1 is MNHNS, CDR2 SASEGT. The length of the CDR3 is 14 residues. Trimming at V came to 5 bases and at J to 6 bases, leaving 9 bases not matched to a gene. The DNA of the CDR3 is TGTGCCAGCAGTCCTAGACAGGGACGAGATGGCTACACCTTC. Its protein product is CASSPRQGRDGYTF.

This clonotype was found once. The chain couples TRBV19 to TRBJ2-3; D possibly corresponds to TRBD2 (5 bases). Trimming removed 7 bases at V and 2 bases at J, with 19 bases between. The CDR3 is 16 amino acids. The V gene's germline CDR1 is LNHDA and CDR2 SQIVND (reference sequence). The CDR3 protein is CASTPAPRLPTDTQYF. The CDR3 DNA is TGTGCCAGTACTCCAGCCCCCAGACTACCCACAGATACGCAGTATTTT.

This clonotype was found a few times. This rearrangement joins TRBV6-1 to TRBJ2-3, with D possibly matching TRBD2 (5 bases). The CDR3 spans 15 residues. V was pared by 6 bases and J by 2 bases, with 15 bases between. In germline, CDR1 is MNHNS, CDR2 SASEGT. The CDR3 here is CASRDLLGPTDTQYF. The CDR3 bases are TGTGCCAGCAGGGATTTACTAGGGCCCACAGATACGCAGTATTTT.

This clonotype came up a few times. The chain recombines TRBV10-1 with TRBJ1-5; 7 bases line up with TRBD1. CDR1 is WNHNN, CDR2 SYGVQD, per germline (reference sequence). Unmatched junction bases numbered 12, after V lost 3 bases and J lost 7 bases. The CDR3 has 16 residues. The CDR3 spells CASSDTGTQGEQPQHF. Here the CDR3 DNA reads TGCGCCAGCAGTGACACCGGGACCCAGGGGGAGCAGCCCCAGCATTTT.

This clonotype is a singleton in its sample. J is TRBJ1-4 and V is TRBV20-1; 8 nucleotides align to TRBD1. CDR1 is DFQATT, CDR2 SNEGSKA, per germline (reference sequence). The V gene end was trimmed by 2 bases and the J gene end by 9 bases; junction bases not matched to a gene: 5. The CDR3 loop spans 13 amino acids. In DNA, the CDR3 is TGCAGTGCTAGATCAGGGGGCGGAAAAAAACTGTTTTTT. Translating it yields CSARSGGGKKLFF.

The rearrangement joins TRBV21-1 to TRBJ2-3; the table calls TRBD2, which could not be checked here. TRBV21-1 is a recognized pseudogene. The CDR3 runs to 16 residues. This CDR3 is CASSSLAGISTDTQYF. Here the CDR3 DNA reads TGTGCCAGCAGCAGCTTAGCGGGAATCAGCACAGATACGCAGTATTTT.

In DNA form, the CDR3 reads TGTGCCAGCAGTGCGCAAACAGGGACCGGGGAGCTGTTTTTT. It translates to CASSAQTGTGELFF. The chain carries TRBV6-4 and TRBJ2-2; a possible D gene is TRBD1 (6 bases). Germline CDR1 is MRHNA and CDR2 is SNTAGT. V was shortened by 4 bases and J by 5 bases, with 11 bases between the two germline ends. The CDR3 sequence is 14 residues long.

The rearrangement uses TRBV6-5 and TRBJ2-7; D is uncertain. Trimming left V 0 bases short and J 0 bases short, with 6 bases between. Germline V CDR1 and CDR2: MNHEY, SVGAGI. The CDR3 spans 14 residues. The CDR3 loop is CASSYSPGSYEQYF. CDR3 nucleotide sequence: TGTGCCAGCAGTTACTCACCAGGCTCCTACGAGCAGTACTTC.

The rearrangement joins TRBV6-2 or TRBV6-3 to TRBJ2-7; the D gene could be TRBD1 or TRBD2 (5 bases each). V was shortened by 4 bases and J by 1 base, with 11 bases between the two germline ends. This CDR3 has 14 residues. The V gene's germline CDR1 is MNHEY and CDR2 SVGEGT. The CDR3 nucleotides read TGTGCCAGCAGTTTAGGGACGTATTCCTACGAGCAGTACTTC. Its translation: CASSLGTYSYEQYF.

In its sample, this clonotype was seen a few times. The chain couples TRBV6-1 to TRBJ1-6; D call uncertain. Per the germline V gene, CDR1 is MNHNS and CDR2 is SASEGT. The CDR3 is 14 residues long. Trimming took off 3 bases at V and 6 bases at J, with 9 bases between the two ends. The CDR3 is CASSDVGVNSPLHF. Written as DNA, the CDR3 is TGTGCCAGCAGTGACGTGGGTGTTAATTCACCCCTCCACTTT.

J is TRBJ1-5 and V is TRBV20-1; D gene unclear. V lost 6 bases to trimming and J lost 0 bases, with 18 bases between them. The germline V gene has CDR1 DFQATT and CDR2 SNEGSKA (reference sequence). This CDR3 contains 16 residues. CDR3 loop: CSAQSHGVDSNQPQHF. For the CDR3, the DNA is TGCAGTGCCCAGAGCCACGGGGTGGATAGCAATCAGCCCCAGCATTTT.

The chain recombines TRBV25-1 with TRBJ1-2; D is perhaps TRBD1 (6 bases). Germline V gene data show CDR1 as MGHDK and CDR2 as SYGVNS. V lost 7 bases to trimming and J lost 0 bases, with 15 bases between them. The CDR3 has 15 residues. The CDR3 here is CASKIPRTANYGYTF. The CDR3 DNA reads as TGTGCCAGCAAAATTCCGAGGACAGCTAACTATGGCTACACCTTC.

The rearrangement joins TRBV6-1 to TRBJ2-2; 7 bases agree with TRBD2. Germline V CDR1 and CDR2: MNHNS, SASEGT. The CDR3 runs to 15 residues. The V segment lost 5 bases and the J segment 6 bases; nucleotides outside the gene matches: 9. The CDR3 spells CASSRTRGGSGELFF. Here the CDR3 DNA reads TGTGCCAGCAGTCGGACTAGAGGAGGATCCGGGGAGCTGTTTTTT.

CDR3 region: CSAWDSYNYGYTF. CDR3 DNA: TGCAGTGCTTGGGACAGCTATAACTATGGCTACACCTTC. This chain links TRBV20-1 with TRBJ1-2; 7 bases align to TRBD1. The length of the CDR3 is 13 residues. The germline gives CDR1 DFQATT, CDR2 SNEGSKA (reference sequence). The V gene end was trimmed by 5 bases and the J gene end by 1 base; junction bases not matched to a gene: 4.